This T cell receptor (beta chain) is from a study of T-cell memory formation after mild COVID-19. This clonotype was counted only a few times. Its antigen is not known. From germline, CDR1 is MNHEY and CDR2 SVGEGT. V lost 2 bases and J lost 11, with 7 bases in between. The CDR3 is 11 residues long. Via MiXCR, TCRdb re-called the 5' RACE reads, giving one row per CDR3 protein. The repertoire has about 130,000 distinct CDR3 sequences, over 15% of them found once; the top ten carry about 5.2%. Notes on the study in general: Mainly CM and EM harbored the contracting CD4+ clones; mainly EMRA harbored the CD8+ ones.

The source material was PBMCs or a T cell subset sorted from them (not recorded which). This chain uses TRBV6-2 or TRBV6-3 with TRBJ1-5, with TRBD1 as a possible D gene (5 bases). This clonotype originated in a young man who had mild COVID-19 (a few samples of this study predate the infection). Cell type and time point are not known. The DNA for the CDR3 is TGTGCCAGCAGTTACGACAGTTCCCAGCATTTT. Translating it yields CASSYDSSQHF.